Each of the 32 T cell receptor beta chains below was sequenced from the same sample in a study of shared clonotypes between healthy human individuals. The naive CD8 population came from CD45RO-negative cells selected for CCR7, without terminally differentiated effector memory CD45RA+ cells. Profiling relied on immunoSEQ multiplex PCR, and the TCRdb table lists in-frame clones only, not all of them. The repertoire includes hundreds of thousands of clones, approximately 90% of them detected once, and more than 20% sits in the top ten. Sample: naive CD8+ T cells sorted from blood. All receptors derive from a man aged 25-45 years in good health.

CDR3 DNA: TGTGCCAGCACCACTGGACAGGGGTCGGGCTACACCTTC. Its protein product is CASTTGQGSGYTF. This sequence joins TRBV6-5 and TRBJ1-2, with 9 bases aligning to TRBD1. The CDR3 has 13 residues. CDR1 and CDR2 (germline): MNHEY, SVGAGI. Unmatched junction bases numbered 8, after V lost 7 bases and J lost 8 bases.

The V call is TRBV15, the J call TRBJ2-4, with 8 bases aligning to TRBD1. The CDR3 has 16 amino acids. J gave up 2 bases and V 0 bases, and 3 bases lay outside the gene matches. CDR1 is LNHNV and CDR2 is YYDKDF in the germline V gene (reference sequence). CDR3 sequence (DNA): TGTGCCACCAGCAGAGATCGACAGGGGACCAAAAACATTCAGTACTTC. It is translated as CATSRDRQGTKNIQYF.

V is TRBV7-9 and J is TRBJ2-1, with 7 bases lining up with TRBD2. The CDR3 runs 17 residues. Trimming took 10 bases from V and 7 from J; bases not matched to a gene: 22. Germline lookup yields CDR1 SEHNR and CDR2 FQNEAQ (reference sequence). The CDR3 here is CATEPGRISGILNEQFF. Written as DNA, the CDR3 is TGTGCCACCGAGCCCGGTCGAATAAGCGGGATCCTAAATGAGCAGTTCTTC.

The chain joins TRBV4-3 to TRBJ2-1; TRBD1 agrees at 11 bases. This CDR3 has 16 residues. The trim removed 1 base at V and 2 bases at J, leaving 1 base unmatched. In germline, CDR1 is LGHNA, CDR2 YSLEER. The CDR3 DNA sequence: TGCGCCAGCAGCCAAGCGGGACAGGGGGCCTACAATGAGCAGTTCTTC. This translates into CASSQAGQGAYNEQFF.

Remarks on this clone: The same CDR3 also results from other DNA sequences found in this sample. The chain recombines TRBV5-5 with TRBJ2-7, with a possible D match to TRBD2 (5 bases). V was shortened by 2 bases and J by 4 bases, with 7 bases between the two germline ends. The CDR3 is 12 residues long. Germline CDR1 and CDR2: SGHKS and YYEKEE (reference sequence). CDR3 bases: TGTGCCAGCAGCTTTGGGAGTTACGAGCAGTACTTC. Protein product: CASSFGSYEQYF.

For the CDR3, the DNA is TGCAGCGTTGTATGGTTGACAGGGCTAAACACTGAAGCTTTCTTT. Protein: CSVVWLTGLNTEAFF. The chain couples TRBV29-1 to TRBJ1-1; 7 nucleotides agree with TRBD1. The CDR3 extends over 15 amino acids. With V trimmed by 4 bases and J by 2 bases, 10 bases remained unmatched. Per germline, CDR1 SQVTM and CDR2 ANQGSEA.

V usage is TRBV7-2 and J usage is TRBJ2-7; D not certain. The CDR3 sequence is 12 residues long. In germline, CDR1 is SGHTA, CDR2 FQGNSA. Trimming took 3 bases from V and 5 from J, leaving 8 bases between them. As DNA, the CDR3 is TGTGCCAGCAGCTTTTTGGCCCACGAGCAGTACTTC. It codes for CASSFLAHEQYF.

The chain uses TRBV14 and TRBJ2-5; the match to TRBD2 covers 9 bases. Looked up from germline, CDR1 is SGHDN and CDR2 is FVKESK. CDR3 length equals 22 residues. The V segment lost 0 bases and the J segment 7 bases; nucleotides outside the gene matches: 27. Written as DNA, the CDR3 is TGTGCCAGCAGCCAAGATTGGATATCTCCCGGGACTAGCTGGATTCGGGTTGGGACCCAGTACTTC. Translating it yields CASSQDWISPGTSWIRVGTQYF.

This clone showed up just once. The gene calls are TRBV27 and TRBJ1-2; D uncertain. The V gene's germline CDR1 is MNHEY and CDR2 SMNVEV (reference sequence). V was pared by 4 bases and J by 0 bases, with 6 bases between. The CDR3 length is 13 residues. CDR3 DNA sequence: TGTGCCAGCAGTTACTCCTCTAACTATGGCTACACCTTC. Translating gives CASSYSSNYGYTF.

The chain recombines TRBV14 with TRBJ2-5; 7 nucleotides align to TRBD2. The length of the CDR3 is 14 residues. J lost 2 bases, V lost 3 bases, and 3 bases had no gene match. Germline CDR1 reads SGHDN; CDR2 reads FVKESK. For the CDR3, the DNA is TGTGCCAGCAGCCAGGCTAGCGGACAAGAGACCCAGTACTTC. Translated, it gives CASSQASGQETQYF.

A note on this clone: Other nucleotide sequences in the sample specify the same CDR3. J is TRBJ2-7 and V is TRBV5-6; D remains unclear. This CDR3 has 12 amino acids. The V and J ends lost 3 bases and 3 bases respectively, with 7 bases between them. The V gene's germline CDR1 is SGHDT and CDR2 YYEEEE. The CDR3 reads CASSWTGYEQYF. CDR3 sequence (DNA): TGTGCCAGCAGCTGGACGGGCTACGAGCAGTACTTC. The complete variable domain, with remaining parts taken from reference TRBV5-6 and TRBJ2-7, reads DAGVTQSPTHLIKTRGQQVTLRCSPKSGHDTVSWYQQALGQGPQFIFQYYEEEERQRGNFPDRFSGHQFPNYSSELNVNALLLGDSALYLCASSWTGYEQYFGPGTRLTVT.

This sequence joins TRBV7-2 and TRBJ2-2; possible D gene TRBD1, 5 bases. Germline CDR1 and CDR2: SGHTA and FQGNSA. Trimming took 5 bases from V and 7 from J, leaving 20 bases between them. The CDR3 extends over 16 amino acids. CDR3 DNA: TGTGCCAGCAGCCCCCACCATCGGGCAGGGAACGGGGAGCTGTTTTTT. It translates to CASSPHHRAGNGELFF.

The gene calls are TRBV6-6 and TRBJ2-7, with TRBD1 matching 7 bases. The germline V gene encodes CDR1 MNHNY and CDR2 SVGAGI (reference sequence). CDR3 size: 15 residues. Trimming took 5 bases from V and 3 from J; bases not matched to a gene: 10. The CDR3 protein is CASSKEDRLDYEQYF. The CDR3 nucleotides are TGTGCCAGCAGTAAAGAGGACAGGCTGGACTACGAGCAGTACTTC.

The chain recombines TRBV7-2 with TRBJ2-1, with 12 bases aligning to TRBD2. V shed 6 bases, J shed 2 bases, and the junction held 2 bases outside the gene matches. The CDR3 contains 15 residues. Germline V CDR1 and CDR2: SGHTA, FQGNSA. The chain's CDR3 is CASSRLAGAYNEQFF. CDR3 bases: TGTGCCAGCAGTCGACTAGCGGGAGCCTACAATGAGCAGTTCTTC.

The chain carries TRBV27 and TRBJ1-2; weak D call: TRBD1 (5 bases). The CDR3 sequence is 15 residues long. Trimming removed 2 bases from V and 3 bases from J, with 13 bases in between. CDR1 and CDR2 (germline): MNHEY, SMNVEV (reference sequence). DNA for the CDR3: TGTGCCAGCAGTTTACAGCCGGGACTGGACTATGGCTACACCTTC. It specifies CASSLQPGLDYGYTF.

CDR3 residues: CASRANGGSYEQFF. CDR3 nucleotide sequence: TGTGCCAGCAGAGCTAACGGCGGGAGCTATGAGCAGTTCTTC. V usage is TRBV5-6 and J usage is TRBJ2-1, with 7 positions matching TRBD2. V was clipped by 5 bases and J by 8 bases; unmatched bases: 10. The CDR3 is 14 amino acids. Germline V CDR1 and CDR2: SGHDT, YYEEEE.

A note on this clone: Other DNA sequences in the sample encode the same CDR3. CDR3 sequence reads: CASSLSRGGNTIYF. CDR3 DNA: TGTGCCAGCAGTTTGTCAAGGGGCGGAAACACCATATATTTT. The chain has TRBV27 and TRBJ1-3, with D perhaps matching TRBD1 (5 bases). The CDR3 is made up of 14 amino acids. V shed 3 bases and J shed 4 bases, with 10 bases lying between them. CDR1 and CDR2 (germline): MNHEY, SMNVEV (reference sequence).

The chain has TRBV7-9 and TRBJ1-2, with D uncertain. The ends were cut back, 1 base at V and 2 bases at J, with 8 bases in the middle. The CDR3 is 14 residues long. CDR1 is SEHNR, CDR2 FQNEAQ, per germline (reference sequence). The CDR3 bases are TGTGCCAGCAGCTTAGGAGCCCAAAACTATGGCTACACCTTC. It yields the protein CASSLGAQNYGYTF.

J is TRBJ1-1 and V is TRBV29-1, with TRBD1 as a possible D gene (6 bases). V was clipped by 0 bases and J by 7 bases, with 21 bases between them. The CDR3 spans 16 residues. The germline V gene has CDR1 SQVTM and CDR2 ANQGSEA. CDR3 nucleotides: TGCAGCGTTGAAGATTGGCCAGAGGGGGGAAATGGTGAAGCTTTCTTT. Residues: CSVEDWPEGGNGEAFF.

The CDR3 loop reads CATSSRQGSNYGYTF. CDR3 nucleotide sequence: TGTGCCACCAGCAGTAGACAGGGATCTAACTATGGCTACACCTTC. The chain employs TRBV15 and TRBJ1-2, with 7 bases that match TRBD1. The CDR3 totals 15 residues. Germline V CDR1 and CDR2: LNHNV, YYDKDF (reference sequence). Unmatched junction bases numbered 4, after V lost 3 bases and J lost 0 bases.

The chain carries TRBV2 and TRBJ2-7; D is perhaps TRBD1 or TRBD2 (5 bases each). CDR1 is SNHLY, CDR2 FYNNEI, per germline. This CDR3 region has 15 residues. Trimming stripped 10 bases from V and 4 bases from J, with 23 bases between. This chain's CDR3 is CATHVQRTMTYEQYF. The CDR3 nucleotides read TGTGCCACGCACGTCCAGCGGACAATGACTTACGAGCAGTACTTC.

The chain has TRBV29-1 and TRBJ1-1, with D maybe TRBD1 (5 bases). This CDR3 region has 12 residues. The V end was cut by 7 bases, the J end by 1 base, with 10 bases between. Germline V gene lookup returns CDR1 SQVTM and CDR2 ANQGSEA. The CDR3 is CSAHTGNTEAFF. The CDR3 bases are TGCAGCGCACACACAGGGAACACTGAAGCTTTCTTT. The full variable domain, in which reference TRBV29-1 and TRBJ1-1 provide the parts outside the CDR3, is SAVISQKPSRDICQRGTSLTIQCQVDSQVTMMFWYRQQPGQSLTLIATANQGSEATYESGFVIDKFPISRPNLTFSTLTVSNMSPEDSSIYLCSAHTGNTEAFFGQGTRLTVV.

This rearrangement joins TRBV9 to TRBJ2-7, with 10 bases identical to TRBD1. Germline lookup yields CDR1 SGDLS and CDR2 YYNGEE. V lost 3 bases to trimming and J lost 4 bases; unmatched junction nucleotides: 1. There are 13 residues in the CDR3. The DNA of the CDR3 is TGTGCCAGCAGCGCGGACAGGGGGTACGAGCAGTACTTC. Its protein product is CASSADRGYEQYF.

The rearrangement joins TRBV27 to TRBJ1-1; D unclear. Germline V gene lookup returns CDR1 MNHEY and CDR2 SMNVEV (reference sequence). The CDR3 covers 12 residues. V dropped 4 bases and J dropped 6 bases, with 9 bases sitting between them. The DNA of the CDR3 is TGTGCCAGCAGTTCAGGCGGGGCTGAAGCTTTCTTT. Protein product: CASSSGGAEAFF.

Worth noting for this clone: Compared with germline, one end of the junction differs, possibly owing to a read error. This chain uses TRBV7-7 with TRBJ2-1; the match to TRBD2 covers 10 bases. The CDR3 loop spans 14 amino acids. Germline lookup yields CDR1 SSHAT and CDR2 FNYEAQ (reference sequence). The chain's CDR3 is CASSASGGGGEQFF. In nucleotides, the CDR3 is TGTGCTAGCAGCGCTAGCGGGGGCGGGGGTGAGCAGTTCTTC.

The chain recombines TRBV2 with TRBJ2-3; unclear D gene. V lost 1 base to trimming and J lost 3 bases, with 14 bases between them. Looked up from germline, CDR1 is SNHLY and CDR2 is FYNNEI. This CDR3 comprises 16 residues. The CDR3 protein is CASSEEHSMGTDTQYF. In nucleotides, the CDR3 is TGTGCCAGCAGTGAAGAGCACTCGATGGGGACAGATACGCAGTATTTT.

V gene TRBV19 combines with J gene TRBJ2-1; 8 bases are shared with TRBD2. The CDR3 is 15 amino acids. Germline V gene data show CDR1 as LNHDA and CDR2 as SQIVND (reference sequence). V lost 5 bases, J lost 9 bases, and 12 bases stayed unmatched. This CDR3 reads CASSGLREGHSEQFF. The CDR3 nucleotides read TGTGCCAGTAGTGGGCTCCGGGAGGGCCATAGTGAGCAGTTCTTC.

The genes are TRBV27 and TRBJ2-3; TRBD1 matches at 9 bases. Losses at the gene ends were 1 base for V and 8 bases for J; bases not matched to a gene: 7. This CDR3 contains 15 residues. The germline CDR1 and CDR2 sequences are MNHEY and SMNVEV (reference sequence). CDR3 nucleotides: TGTGCCAGCAGTTTATTACAGGGGGCTTCAAGTACGCAGTATTTT. It codes for CASSLLQGASSTQYF.

The J gene is TRBJ2-1, the V gene TRBV29-1; TRBD1 matches 10 bases. Germline loops: CDR1 SQVTM, CDR2 ANQGSEA. V shed 0 bases, J shed 2 bases, and the junction held 7 bases outside the gene matches. This CDR3 spans 17 amino acids. This CDR3 is CSVEDGWDRGPYNEQFF. The CDR3 nucleotides are TGCAGCGTTGAAGATGGCTGGGACAGGGGCCCCTACAATGAGCAGTTCTTC.

The chain employs TRBV19 and TRBJ1-1; D unresolved. V gave up 2 bases and J gave up 0 bases, with 10 bases separating them. The V gene's germline CDR1 is LNHDA and CDR2 SQIVND (reference sequence). The CDR3 has 15 amino acids. Here the CDR3 reads CASSITARMNTEAFF. Here the CDR3 DNA reads TGTGCCAGTAGTATAACGGCCAGGATGAACACTGAAGCTTTCTTT.

The chain carries TRBV5-3 and TRBJ1-5, with D perhaps matching TRBD1 (6 bases). TRBV5-3 is marked as an open reading frame, function uncertain. V was clipped by 0 bases and J by 3 bases, with 13 bases between them. The CDR3 runs 16 residues. The CDR3 is CARSLDEQGNNQPQHF. CDR3 sequence (DNA): TGTGCCAGAAGCTTGGACGAACAGGGAAACAATCAGCCCCAGCATTTT.

This clone was observed once. The genes are TRBV7-9 and TRBJ2-7; D is undetermined. Germline CDR1 SEHNR, CDR2 FQNEAQ (reference sequence). The CDR3 runs 12 residues. V was pared by 8 bases and J by 3 bases, with 11 bases between. CDR3 bases: TGTGCCAGCGCGCAGAGAGACTACGAGCAGTACTTC. Translating gives CASAQRDYEQYF.